This T cell receptor (beta chain) was found in a study of blood T cell repertoires in COVID-19 (TCRdb year 2020). In terms of the full investigation: Samples covering the acute and convalescent phases of COVID-19 were provided by collaborators in the United States, Italy and Spain. Deeply sampled blood TCRbeta repertoires from subjects exposed to, actively infected with, or recovered from COVID-19 were included in the dataset. HLA class I and class II types, where available, came from metadata supplied by the sample provider rather than from assay-based typing. Samples came from the ongoing ImmuneRACE study (first 160 participants) plus 1,254 subjects from 6 global collaborators. The repertoires were made available in a free public database intended to serve as a resource for research on the immune response to SARS-CoV-2. The sample metadata nearly always contained a de-identified subject ID, COVID-19 status, age in years and sex. The prospective study material was composed of cDNA or gDNA derived from T cells, B-cell-depleted T cells, or PBMCs. Broad study findings and their caveats: The quantity of clinical and demographic metadata differed by source and by participant and was supplied without curation.

Taken from cysteine to phenylalanine, the CDR3 has 12 residues. Solely the CDR3 DNA is kept, with 36 bases framed from the first base. V and J are truncated by 7 bases and 8 bases respectively, leaving an intervening sequence of 11 bases. The germline V gene (reference sequence) gives CDR1 as LNHDA and CDR2 as SQIVND. TCRbeta CDR3 regions were amplified from genomic DNA by means of the immunoSEQ Assay, a bias-controlled multiplex PCR. As for how the authors treated the data: The number of nucleated cells in each sample was estimated from the amplification of reference gene primers within the assay. To quantify the absolute abundance of each unique TCRbeta CDR3 rearrangement, sequence reads were collapsed and filtered. For each sample, productive Simpson clonality was calculated as the square root of Simpson's diversity index over productive rearrangements. Entries here come from immuneACCESS through TCRdb and include only in-frame sequences with V and J called. Some clones fail to appear in such tables; in the studies checked, an unresolved V gene covers under half of the shortfall, and the cause of the remainder is unknown. V and J calls and clone size are as listed in that table; D and trimming were resolved from the DNA. Here the sample has 110,000 to 150,000 clones; 84% occur a single time. The top ten hold roughly a tenth of the sample.

About this clone: The specificity of this receptor is unknown. Per-nucleotide qualities are absent, and no much larger clonotype sits a single base away.

The collaborating institutions used their own protocols to collect whole blood in K2EDTA tubes. For TCRbeta analysis, collaborators shipped samples as frozen whole blood, isolated PBMCs, or DNA extracted from either of those sample types. The source material was peripheral blood. In this chain, TRBV19 is recombined with TRBJ1-4; the D gene lacks a confident call. The clonotype originates from a man between 60 and 75 years old with active or convalescent COVID-19. The sequenced DNA is TGTGCCAGTAAAACTAGCCCGGAAAAACTGTTTTTT. Translated, it reads CASKTSPEKLFF. With the portions outside the CDR3 filled from the reference TRBV19 and TRBJ1-4 genes, the complete variable region becomes DGGITQSPKYLFRKEGQNVTLSCEQNLNHDAMYWYRQDPGQGLRLIYYSQIVNDFQKGDIAEGYSVSREKKESFPLTVTSAQKNPTAFYLCASKTSPEKLFFGSGTQLSVL.